This TCR beta chain was retrieved from a study of blood T cell repertoires in COVID-19. In the study overall: Material from acute and convalescent COVID-19 was sourced from the United States, Italy and Spain. Nucleic acid was either cDNA or gDNA, and it came from T cells, B-cell-depleted T cells, or PBMCs.

The V end was cut by 3 bases, the J end by 6 bases, with 14 bases between. CDR1 and CDR2 from the germline V gene are MNHNS and SASEGT. The CDR3 sequence is 14 residues long. As originally analysed: Reference gene primer amplification in the assay estimated nucleated cell counts. TCRdb's copy holds only in-frame clones and misses some; the assay was immunoSEQ multiplex PCR. V, J and clone size reflect that table, while D and trimming were determined from the DNA. The repertoire includes tens of thousands of clones, about four fifths of them detected once, and 6.5% to 9% sits in the top ten. The V call is TRBV6-1, the J call TRBJ1-2, with D possibly matching TRBD1 (5 bases). The specimen sequenced was peripheral blood. This clonotype originated in a man aged 55-75 years with active COVID-19. The CDR3 sequence: CASSELGQPDGYTF. DNA for the CDR3: TGTGCCAGCAGTGAGTTGGGGCAGCCTGATGGCTACACCTTC.